A selection of T cell receptor beta chains follows, all from one sample in a study of T cell responses to AZD1222 COVID-19 vaccine. Profiled with immunoSEQ multiplex PCR; TCRdb holds only in-frame clones, not every one. The sample lists around 200,000 clones; roughly 93% were seen once. The sample here was peripheral blood, taken on day 0 of AZD1222 vaccination. These receptors all stem from an adult in good health. Each CDR3 is given with its conserved first and last residue. Each record gives: V gene, D gene, J gene, clone size, CDR3 length, CDR3 protein, CDR3 DNA. D genes are given only for firm matches. Size is stated for part of the rows, as once, few or many counts, or as a class when the clone is expanded.

>TRBV3-1/TRBV3-2|TRBD2|TRBJ2-1|.|16
CASSQGRPGLADEQFF
TGTGCCAGCAGCCAAGGAAGGCCGGGACTAGCCGATGAGCAGTTCTTC
>TRBV27|TRBD2|TRBJ2-3|.|17
CASSLSPSGRDTDTQYF
TGTGCCAGCAGTTTATCCCCTAGCGGGAGAGACACAGATACGCAGTATTTT
>TRBV7-7|TRBD1|TRBJ2-5|.|15
CASSQGQGLMETQYF
TGTGCCAGCAGCCAGGGACAGGGATTAATGGAGACCCAGTACTTC
>TRBV11-2|.|TRBJ1-1|.|14
CASSLGRPAYEAFF
TGTGCCAGCAGCCTGGGACGCCCGGCTTATGAAGCTTTCTTT
>TRBV19|TRBD1|TRBJ1-5|.|15
CASSATGLVNQPQHF
TGTGCCAGTAGTGCGACAGGGTTGGTCAATCAGCCCCAGCATTTT
>TRBV13|TRBD2|TRBJ2-7|.|17
CASSFEGTSGRVDEQYF
TGTGCCAGCAGCTTCGAAGGGACTAGCGGGAGAGTCGACGAGCAGTACTTC
>TRBV4-1|TRBD1|TRBJ1-6|once|16
CASSQTPGQDNSPLHF
TGCGCCAGCAGCCAGACTCCGGGACAGGATAATTCACCCCTCCACTTT
>TRBV6-5|TRBD2|TRBJ2-1|.|16
CASSYDAGASYNEQFF
TGTGCCAGCAGTTACGATGCGGGAGCCTCCTACAATGAGCAGTTCTTC
>TRBV28|.|TRBJ2-7|.|14
CASSSLGLYYEQYF
TGTGCCAGCAGTTCTCTTGGACTGTACTACGAGCAGTACTTC
>TRBV19|TRBD2|TRBJ2-3|.|16
CASMGVRERGTDTQYF
TGTGCCAGTATGGGCGTGCGGGAGCGGGGCACAGATACGCAGTATTTT
>TRBV7-9|.|TRBJ2-7|.|17
CASSSPGVEASSYEQYF
TGTGCCAGCAGCAGCCCGGGGGTCGAGGCCAGCTCCTACGAGCAGTACTTC
>TRBV5-1|.|TRBJ2-1|.|14
CASSFSREYNEQFF
TGCGCCAGCAGCTTTTCCAGGGAATACAATGAGCAGTTCTTC
>TRBV28|TRBD1|TRBJ2-7|.|14
CASSLATGVREQYF
TGTGCCAGCAGTTTGGCGACAGGGGTGCGCGAGCAGTACTTC
>TRBV11-2|.|TRBJ2-7|.|14
CASSLQGRTYEQYF
TGTGCCAGCAGCTTACAGGGGAGAACCTACGAGCAGTACTTC
>TRBV3-1/TRBV3-2|.|TRBJ2-3|.|16
CASSHPVGPSTDTQYF
TGTGCCAGCAGCCACCCTGTAGGGCCTAGCACAGATACGCAGTATTTT
>TRBV10-1|.|TRBJ2-6|.|15
CASSESLSGANVLTF
TGCGCCAGCAGTGAGTCGTTGTCTGGGGCCAACGTCCTGACTTTC
>TRBV5-1|.|TRBJ2-7|once|11
CASSLSHEQYF
TGCGCCAGCAGCTTATCACACGAGCAGTACTTC
>TRBV5-4|.|TRBJ2-2|.|12
CASSPSTGELFF
TGTGCCAGCAGCCCCAGCACCGGGGAGCTGTTTTTT